Listed here are 14 T cell receptor beta chains from one sample, sequenced in a study of cytomegalovirus exposure and HLA in healthy donors. The study ran its PCR with 60 Vbeta and 13 Jbeta primers. TCRdb's table, derived via immunoSEQ multiplex PCR, lists solely in-frame clones and lacks some. The sample lists over 130,000 clones, approximately 79% occurring once. Material: PBMCs. These receptors were taken from a female donor in good health and CMV-seronegative.

The V and J genes are TRBV2 and TRBJ1-3; a possible D gene is TRBD1 (6 bases). V gave up 6 bases and J gave up 0 bases, with 6 bases separating them. The CDR3 totals 13 residues. Germline loops: CDR1 SNHLY, CDR2 FYNNEI. Here the CDR3 DNA reads TGTGCCAGCAGGGACAGCTCTGGAAACACCATATATTTT. Its protein product is CASRDSSGNTIYF.

V usage is TRBV2 and J usage is TRBJ2-3; 7 bases are shared with TRBD2. The CDR3 has 16 residues. The ends lost 4 bases at V and 0 bases at J; junction bases unmatched: 7. The germline gives CDR1 SNHLY, CDR2 FYNNEI. CDR3 bases: TGTGCCAGCAGTGGTCCCCTAGCGGCTAGCACAGATACGCAGTATTTT. Translation gives CASSGPLAASTDTQYF.

This clone was seen once. The V gene is TRBV20-1, the J gene TRBJ2-1; D remains unclear. V lost 3 bases and J lost 6, with 3 bases in between. CDR3 length: 10 amino acids. Germline lookup yields CDR1 DFQATT and CDR2 SNEGSKA (reference sequence). Here the CDR3 reads CSASSNEQFF. The CDR3, as DNA: TGCAGTGCTAGTAGCAATGAGCAGTTCTTC.

The chain recombines TRBV27 with TRBJ1-3; D remains ambiguous. CDR3 size: 15 residues. Germline CDR1 and CDR2: MNHEY and SMNVEV (reference sequence). With 4 bases removed from V and 0 bases from J, the gap between germline ends came to 10 bases. The CDR3 reads CASSYTGSSGNTIYF. For the CDR3, the DNA is TGTGCCAGCAGTTATACGGGTAGCTCTGGAAACACCATATATTTT.

In DNA, the CDR3 is TGTGCCAGTAGTCGGGGAATGGGAGGCAATCAGCCCCAGCATTTT. It translates to CASSRGMGGNQPQHF. The rearrangement links TRBV19 to TRBJ1-5; D not resolved. The CDR3 is 15 residues long. Germline values: CDR1 LNHDA, CDR2 SQIVND (reference sequence). Trimming pared 5 bases from V and 2 bases from J, leaving 13 bases between.

The rearrangement uses TRBV6-5 and TRBJ2-3; the match to TRBD1 covers 9 bases. V shed 6 bases, J shed 0 bases, and the junction held 4 bases outside the gene matches. Germline V gives CDR1 MNHEY, CDR2 SVGAGI. The CDR3 consists of 15 residues. The CDR3 DNA reads TGTGCCAGCAGCATGACAGGGGGGAGCACAGATACGCAGTATTTT. This sequence encodes CASSMTGGSTDTQYF.

This chain connects TRBV10-1 to TRBJ2-3; unclear D gene. Germline V CDR1 and CDR2: WNHNN, SYGVQD (reference sequence). The CDR3 is 11 amino acids. Trimming shortened V by 6 bases and J by 2 bases, and 3 bases separated the two germline ends. In DNA, the CDR3 is TGCGCCAGCAGCAACACAGATACGCAGTATTTT. It codes for CASSNTDTQYF.

The CDR3 bases are TGTGCCAGCATCGCCGGGACTAGCCTTGTCAATGAGCAGTTCTTC. It is translated as CASIAGTSLVNEQFF. The chain recombines TRBV11-2 with TRBJ2-1; 9 bases are a match to TRBD2. Trimming at V came to 7 bases and at J to 6 bases, leaving 10 bases not matched to a gene. Germline CDR1 SGHAT, CDR2 FQNNGV. This CDR3 has 15 residues.

The CDR3 bases are TGTGCCAGCAGTTACTCAAGACAGGGTTACGAGCAGTACTTC. Residues: CASSYSRQGYEQYF. The chain links TRBV6-5 to TRBJ2-7, with 7 positions matching TRBD1. The length of the CDR3 is 14 residues. Germline CDR1 and CDR2: MNHEY and SVGAGI. V shed 0 bases and J 4 bases; nucleotides not matched to a gene: 3.

V gene TRBV19 combines with J gene TRBJ2-3; TRBD2 aligns across 8 bases. Germline V gene sequence: CDR1 LNHDA, CDR2 SQIVND (reference sequence). The junction had 1 base not matched to a gene; V was cut back by 7 bases and J by 1 base. The CDR3 consists of 13 residues. The CDR3 coding sequence is TGTGCCAGTACGACTAGCGGCACAGATACGCAGTATTTT. This translates into CASTTSGTDTQYF.

V and J are TRBV4-2 and TRBJ2-2, with TRBD1 identical over 7 bases. This CDR3 is 16 amino acids long. With 3 bases clipped from V and 2 bases from J, the junction kept 6 bases outside the gene matches. In germline, CDR1 is LGHNA, CDR2 YNFKEQ. The CDR3 DNA sequence: TGTGCCAGCAGCCAGTACGGGACAGATAACACCGGGGAGCTGTTTTTT. Protein product: CASSQYGTDNTGELFF.

In its sample, this clone was seen a few times. This chain links TRBV10-1 with TRBJ2-1, with 9 bases lining up with TRBD2. Germline loops: CDR1 WNHNN, CDR2 SYGVQD (reference sequence). The CDR3 is 16 amino acids. V was clipped by 9 bases and J by 0 bases; unmatched bases: 9. In DNA, the CDR3 is TGCGCCAGTAGCGGGGGCAATTCCATCTCCTACAATGAGCAGTTCTTC. It yields the protein CASSGGNSISYNEQFF.

The V and J genes are TRBV5-6 and TRBJ2-1, with D unclear. The V end was cut by 1 base, the J end by 6 bases, with 14 bases between. The CDR3 is 15 amino acids. Germline CDR1 reads SGHDT; CDR2 reads YYEEEE. DNA of the CDR3: TGTGCCAGCAGCTTGTCGTTAGAGGAGTCCAATGAGCAGTTCTTC. As protein: CASSLSLEESNEQFF.

V gene TRBV7-6 combines with J gene TRBJ2-3; D is ambiguous. V gave up 0 bases and J gave up 3 bases, with 4 bases separating them. In germline, CDR1 is SGHVS, CDR2 FNYEAQ. The CDR3 is made up of 13 amino acids. CDR3 loop: CASSLAATDTQYF. CDR3 sequence (DNA): TGTGCCAGCAGCTTAGCGGCAACAGATACGCAGTATTTT.